The 27 T cell receptor beta chains in this list originate from one sample, sequenced in a study of tumor and adjacent non-tumor tissue in lung cancer. RNA was extracted from bulk tissue without any cell sorting. A modified ARM-PCR protocol with three rounds of nested PCR amplified TCRbeta. TCRdb passed the multiplex PCR reads through MiXCR, listing each CDR3 protein once. The data show tens of thousands of distinct CDR3 sequences, roughly 60% seen once. Source material: lung tumor tissue. Receptor source: a middle-aged man with non-small cell lung cancer.

Regarding this clonotype: The conserved closing phenylalanine or tryptophan is absent in this CDR3, likely reflecting a read error. The rearrangement joins TRBV6-5 to TRBJ2-1; TRBD2 aligns across 8 bases. This CDR3 contains 16 residues. The germline gives CDR1 MNHEY, CDR2 SVGAGI. V shed 0 bases and J 13 bases; nucleotides not matched to a gene: 14. CDR3: CASSYSVTSGNIEQFL. CDR3 DNA sequence: TGTGCCAGCAGTTACTCGGTTACTAGCGGTAACATTGAACAGTTCCTC.

In the case of this clonotype: A read error may account for a junction end that differs from germline. The CDR3 region has the DNA TGTGCCAACAGTACGCCGGGACAGAATTTGTGGAATCAGCCCCAACATTTT. Protein: CANSTPGQNLWNQPQHF. V usage is TRBV6-1 and J usage is TRBJ1-5; 7 bases map to TRBD1. The CDR3 runs 17 residues. Per the germline V gene, CDR1 is MNHNS and CDR2 is SASEGT.

The chain combines TRBV11-1 with TRBJ2-1; 8 nucleotides line up with TRBD1. The CDR3 has 15 residues. The V and J ends lost 1 base and 16 bases, in that order; junction bases with no gene match: 15. The V gene's germline CDR1 is SGHAT and CDR2 FQDESV (reference sequence). The CDR3, as DNA: TGTGCCAGCAGCTTAGGGACAGGGCATAACAATGTGCAATTCTTC. Encoded protein: CASSLGTGHNNVQFF.

This clonotype has more than one count but fewer than ten. The gene calls are TRBV2 and TRBJ1-5; D unclear. The length of the CDR3 is 15 residues. Germline lookup yields CDR1 SNHLY and CDR2 FYNNEI. Trimming cost V 4 bases and J 6 bases, with 16 bases left between them. CDR3 sequence: CASSGARFNTQPQHF. CDR3 coding DNA: TGTGCCAGCAGTGGGGCCCGATTTAACACTCAGCCCCAGCATTTT.

In its sample, this clonotype was seen many times. V and J are TRBV6-1 and TRBJ2-7; 8 bases align to TRBD1. The CDR3 spans 12 residues. Trimming removed 7 bases from V and 6 bases from J; junction bases left unmatched: 5. Germline values: CDR1 MNHNS, CDR2 SASEGT. The CDR3 DNA follows: TGTGCCAGCAAGGACAGGGAGCGCGAGCAGTACTTC. Translating gives CASKDREREQYF.

A remark on this clonotype: A much more abundant neighbour one base away suggests this may be a read error. The chain recombines TRBV29-1 with TRBJ2-7; 7 bases map to TRBD1. CDR3 length equals 15 residues. Per germline, CDR1 SQVTM and CDR2 ANQGSEA. CDR3 sequence: CRVEDPTGSSYEQYF. CDR3 bases: TGCAGGGTTGAAGATCCGACAGGGAGCTCCTACGAGCAGTACTTC.

Ten or more counts support this clonotype. The chain joins TRBV12-3 or TRBV12-4 to TRBJ2-1; D is perhaps TRBD2 (6 bases). V lost 4 bases, J lost 1 base, and 11 bases lay in between. The CDR3 spans 15 residues. The CDR3 reads CASSSHRGSYNEQFF. The DNA for the CDR3 is TGTGCCAGCAGTTCCCACCGGGGGTCCTACAATGAGCAGTTCTTC.

In regard to this clonotype: An end of the junction does not agree with germline; a read error may underlie this. This sequence joins TRBV11-3 and TRBJ2-1; D gene unclear. Germline V gene sequence: CDR1 SGHNT, CDR2 YENEEA. CDR3 length: 15 residues. The CDR3 is CASSPSRNSYNERFF. The CDR3, as DNA: TGTGCCAGCAGCCCAAGCAGGAACTCCTACAATGAGCGGTTCTTC.

By proportion, this clonotype is medium-sized (0.01 to 0.1%). This chain uses TRBV11-1 with TRBJ2-1, with TRBD2 matching over 9 bases. This CDR3 is built from 15 residues. With 4 bases clipped from V and 1 base from J, the junction kept 2 bases outside the gene matches. CDR1 and CDR2 from the germline V gene are SGHAT and FQDESV (reference sequence). For the CDR3, the DNA is TGTGCCAGCAGCTCAACTAGCGGGTCCTACAATGAGCAGTTCTTC. This codes for CASSSTSGSYNEQFF.

For this clonotype: Germline is not matched at one junction end, which may reflect a read error. This chain uses TRBV4-2 with TRBJ2-3; 9 positions match TRBD2. The V gene's germline CDR1 is LGHNA and CDR2 YNFKEQ. CDR3 length: 17 amino acids. The CDR3 region has the DNA TGTGCCAGCAGCCAAGTGGGGCGGGGGGGTGTCACAGTTACGCAGTACTTT. Protein: CASSQVGRGGVTVTQYF.

Concerning this clonotype itself: The CDR3 carries no conserved terminal phenylalanine or tryptophan, so it likely arises from a read error. The CDR3 region is CSVTTSGGSNTGELFY. The CDR3 bases are TGCAGCGTTACTACTAGCGGTGGGTCGAACACCGGGGAGCTGTTTTAT. J is TRBJ2-2 and V is TRBV29-1, with 8 bases lining up with TRBD2. The CDR3 is 16 residues long. The V and J ends lost 5 bases and 0 bases, in that order; junction bases with no gene match: 8. Germline-derived CDR1 and CDR2 are SQVTM and ANQGSEA.

CDR3 sequence (DNA): TGTGCCTGGAGTGGGCAGGGGGCGCGTGAGCAGTACTTC. This translates into CAWSGQGAREQYF. The chain uses TRBV30 and TRBJ2-7; 8 nucleotides align to TRBD1. The germline CDR1 and CDR2 sequences are GTSNPN and SVGIG (reference sequence). V trimming: 1 base; J trimming: 7 bases; junction bases outside the gene matches: 6. This CDR3 has 13 amino acids.

About this clonotype: Since no conserved phenylalanine or tryptophan closes the CDR3, a read error is the likely cause. V is TRBV5-1 and J is TRBJ2-3, with 9 bases aligning to TRBD1. The CDR3 is made up of 16 amino acids. Per germline, CDR1 SGHRS and CDR2 YFSETQ. V dropped 4 bases and J dropped 2; count of bases not matched to a gene: 8. Here the CDR3 DNA reads TGCGCCAGCAGCCCGGAACAGGGGGCCTACACAGATACGCAGTATCTT. The encoded protein is CASSPEQGAYTDTQYL.

As concerns this clonotype: No conserved phenylalanine or tryptophan ends this CDR3, so it is likely a read error. The rearrangement links TRBV28 to TRBJ1-4; D unresolved. This CDR3 spans 19 amino acids. Per germline, CDR1 MDHEN and CDR2 SYDVKM. In DNA, the CDR3 is TGCGCCAGCAGTTTCCGGGCAGGACGATCTTCTGCAACTAATGAAAAACTGTTTATT. This encodes CASSFRAGRSSATNEKLFI.

A few counts support this clonotype. The chain's CDR3 is CATSALGRYTQYF. CDR3 DNA sequence: TGTGCCACCAGCGCCCTGGGGCGATATACGCAGTATTTT. The rearrangement links TRBV15 to TRBJ2-3, with a weak D call TRBD1 (5 bases). This CDR3 is built from 13 residues. Germline CDR1 LNHNV, CDR2 YYDKDF (reference sequence). Trimming pared 5 bases from V and 7 bases from J, leaving 13 bases between.

The chain combines TRBV12-3 or TRBV12-4 with TRBJ1-3; no definite D call. The CDR3 totals 13 residues. Trimming stripped 9 bases from V and 4 bases from J, with 13 bases between. DNA of the CDR3: TGTGCCAGGGGCCCTACCCCCGGAAACACCATATATTTT. This translates into CARGPTPGNTIYF.

With regard to this clonotype: Germline is not matched at one junction end, which may reflect a read error. The rearrangement links TRBV10-3 to TRBJ1-2; D is uncertain. The CDR3 is 13 amino acids. The germline V gene encodes CDR1 ENHRY and CDR2 SYGVKD. CDR3 residues: CAISVQAVTGYTF. CDR3 DNA sequence: TGTGCCATCAGTGTTCAGGCGGTGACGGGCTATACCTTC.

A remark on this clonotype: The conserved final phenylalanine or tryptophan is absent from the CDR3, which likely points to a read error. The chain recombines TRBV6-1 with TRBJ2-3, with unresolved D. The CDR3 covers 11 residues. Per germline, CDR1 MNHNS and CDR2 SASEGT. The CDR3 region is CSSSEADTQYY. DNA of the CDR3: TGTTCCAGCAGTGAAGCGGATACGCAGTATTAT.

This clonotype was observed a few times. This may arise from a read error, as a much more abundant clone is one base away. Lacking the conserved final phenylalanine or tryptophan, this CDR3 likely reflects a read error. The chain employs TRBV6-5 and TRBJ2-7; D assignment may be TRBD1 or TRBD2 (5 bases each). The CDR3 consists of 15 residues. Trimming stripped 1 base from V and 1 base from J, with 11 bases between. Per the germline V gene, CDR1 is MNHEY and CDR2 is SVGAGI. The CDR3 nucleotides are TGTGCCAGCAGTTACTTGGGGGACGGATCCTACGAGCAGTACCTC. It yields the protein CASSYLGDGSYEQYL.

The CDR3 nucleotides read TGTGCCAGCTGCTCTGAGACGGTCGCGTACGAGCAGTACTTC. Residues: CASCSETVAYEQYF. The chain combines TRBV5-4 with TRBJ2-7; D is unclear. V lost 7 bases and J lost 4, with 18 bases in between. Germline V gene data show CDR1 as SGHNT and CDR2 as YYREEE (reference sequence). CDR3 size: 14 residues.

This clonotype was recorded at least ten times. J is TRBJ2-5 and V is TRBV6-6, with 7 bases aligning to TRBD1. Germline values: CDR1 MNHNY, CDR2 SVGAGI (reference sequence). This CDR3 is 13 amino acids long. The junction had 5 bases not matched to a gene; V was cut back by 7 bases and J by 3 bases. The DNA of the CDR3 is TGTGCCAGCACCGGGACAGCAAAAGAGACCCAGTACTTC. Translating gives CASTGTAKETQYF.

This clonotype was picked up a small number of times. It may be a read error: a sequence one base away is much more abundant. The V and J genes are TRBV29-1 and TRBJ2-7, with D unclear. The CDR3 spans 12 residues. V was pared by 8 bases and J by 0 bases, with 11 bases between. Germline V gives CDR1 SQVTM, CDR2 ANQGSEA. CDR3: CSCRTDSYEQYF. The DNA of the CDR3 is TGCAGCTGCCGGACGGACTCCTACGAGCAGTACTTC.

V and J are TRBV5-4 and TRBJ1-4; maybe TRBD1 (6 bases). V lost 4 bases and J 1 base, leaving 11 bases between the germline ends. The CDR3 length is 15 residues. Germline CDR1 SGHNT, CDR2 YYREEE (reference sequence). The CDR3 region has the DNA TGTGCCAGCAGCCCGGAGGGGGTAACTAATGAAAAACTGTTTTTT. It is translated as CASSPEGVTNEKLFF.

J is TRBJ1-3 and V is TRBV5-1; D is ambiguous. This CDR3 has 15 amino acids. With 7 bases removed from V and 0 bases from J, the gap between germline ends came to 14 bases. CDR1 is SGHRS and CDR2 is YFSETQ in the germline V gene. CDR3 bases: TGCGCCAGCGAACCCAACAGCGCCTCTGGAAACACCATATATTTT. Translated, it gives CASEPNSASGNTIYF. The whole variable domain, remainder taken from reference TRBV5-1 and TRBJ1-3, is KAGVTQTPRYLIKTRGQQVTLSCSPISGHRSVSWYQQTPGQGLQFLFEYFSETQRNKGNFPGRFSGRQFSNSRSEMNVSTLELGDSALYLCASEPNSASGNTIYFGEGSWLTVV.

V gene TRBV29-1 combines with J gene TRBJ1-1, with 12 bases matching TRBD1. This CDR3 has 14 residues. Germline V gene data show CDR1 as SQVTM and CDR2 as ANQGSEA. CDR3 nucleotide sequence: TGCATCCTTCGGGACAGGGGGCGTCAAACTGAAGCTTTCTTT. Its protein product is CILRDRGRQTEAFF.

This clonotype was counted ten times or more. This chain uses TRBV5-1 with TRBJ2-1; the match to TRBD2 covers 13 bases. CDR3 length: 15 residues. The germline V gene encodes CDR1 SGHRS and CDR2 YFSETQ. V trimming: 4 bases; J trimming: 7 bases; junction bases outside the gene matches: 5. In DNA, the CDR3 is TGCGCCAGCAGCCGGACTAGCGGGAGTGCAAATGAGCAGTTCTTC. Protein product: CASSRTSGSANEQFF.

The chain recombines TRBV12-3 or TRBV12-4 with TRBJ2-1; D perhaps matches TRBD1 (5 bases). V shed 11 bases and J shed 0 bases, with 17 bases lying between them. The CDR3 covers 15 residues. CDR3 coding DNA: TGTGCCGACAGTCCCCTGCGGCTCTCCTACAATGAGCAGTTCTTC. It translates to CADSPLRLSYNEQFF.